This is a list of T cell receptor beta chains from one sample in a study of T cell repertoires in aging, cancer and after chemotherapy. TCRdb recomputed calls from the multiplex PCR reads with MiXCR, one row per CDR3 protein. The sample lists 10,000 to 13,000 distinct CDR3 sequences, about 32% occurring once. Input material: blood. These receptors were taken from a human donor in good health. The conserved cysteine and the conserved F or W are not part of the CDR3 here. Clone size appears in some rows only: once, few, many, or a class for an expanded clone.

V	J	length	size	CDR3
TRBV13	TRBJ1-1	11	few	ASSNGQNTEAF
TRBV5-6	TRBJ2-4	11	few	ASGRGPKNIQY
TRBV6-5	TRBJ2-7	10	few	ASSDKGYEQY
TRBV6-4	TRBJ2-2	13	NA	ASSGGTGNTGELF
TRBV4-2	TRBJ2-7	12	NA	ASSQDRGRSEQY
TRBV11-3	TRBJ1-2	13	few	ASSSPTGINYGYT
TRBV19	TRBJ1-5	11	NA	ASSIDLRQPQH
TRBV5-4	TRBJ1-6	13	medium-sized	ASSQVDRRNSPLH
TRBV12-3/TRBV12-4	TRBJ2-1	11	NA	ASSRDITLEQF
TRBV29-1	TRBJ2-1	11	medium-sized	SIGLAGANEQF
TRBV14	TRBJ2-1	13	NA	ASSQGSYSYNEQF
TRBV12-3/TRBV12-4	TRBJ2-7	10	NA	ASSFSGFEQY
TRBV6-5	TRBJ2-1	12	NA	ASSYFDSDGGQF
TRBV19	TRBJ2-7	12	NA	ASSAQRGSYEQY
TRBV19	TRBJ2-1	13	few	ASSFGTSGRVGQF
TRBV6-5	TRBJ1-1	13	few	ASSYSGTANTEAF
TRBV29-1	TRBJ1-3	10	medium-sized	SADRGGNTIY
TRBV6-5	TRBJ2-7	12	NA	ASSTRDGTYEQY
TRBV5-1	TRBJ2-1	13	NA	ASSLESADYNEQF
TRBV29-1	TRBJ1-1	10	few	SVTEFDTEAF
TRBV11-3	TRBJ1-5	12	few	ASTVLKQGEPQH
TRBV28	TRBJ2-7	13	few	ASQTPGQSLWEQY
TRBV5-1	TRBJ2-1	14	few	ASSFRGPGDYNEQF
TRBV19	TRBJ2-3	12	NA	ASSIVSGSDTQY
TRBV5-6	TRBJ2-1	12	few	ASSITGVGNEQF
TRBV11-3	TRBJ2-4	17	few	ASSRRTGTTLGAKNIQY
TRBV11-3	TRBJ2-3	15	few	ASSRPGTSGEGDTQY
TRBV27	TRBJ2-7	11	few	ASSLAGGLLWV
TRBV19	TRBJ1-1	13	few	ASSSGFYTNTEAF
TRBV4-1	TRBJ1-5	12	NA	ASSQDQHGQPQH
TRBV5-4	TRBJ1-2	12	NA	ASSLGGSVYGYT
TRBV15	TRBJ2-7	11	few	ATSRDTGEEQY
TRBV6-5	TRBJ1-1	13	NA	ASSYSRTGGAEAF
TRBV7-2	TRBJ2-3	13	NA	ASSSAGGRADTQY
TRBV6-5	TRBJ1-1	15	NA	ASSYTTYPDRNTEAF